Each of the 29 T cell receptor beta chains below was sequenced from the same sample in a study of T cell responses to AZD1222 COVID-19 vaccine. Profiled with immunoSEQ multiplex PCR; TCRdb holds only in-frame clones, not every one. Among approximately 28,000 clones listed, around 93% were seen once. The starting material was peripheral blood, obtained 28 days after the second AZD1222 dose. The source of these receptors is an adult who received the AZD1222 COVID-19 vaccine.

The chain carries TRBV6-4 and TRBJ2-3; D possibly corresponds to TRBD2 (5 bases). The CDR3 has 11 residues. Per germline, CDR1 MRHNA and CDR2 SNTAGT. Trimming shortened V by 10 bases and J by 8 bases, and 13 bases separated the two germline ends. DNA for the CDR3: TGTGCCACGGTCTCGGGGTCTACGCAGTATTTT. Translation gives CATVSGSTQYF.

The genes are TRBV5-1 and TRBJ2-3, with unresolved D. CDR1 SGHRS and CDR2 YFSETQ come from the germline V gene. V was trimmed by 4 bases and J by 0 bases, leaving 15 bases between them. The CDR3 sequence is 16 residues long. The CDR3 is CASSVGLGTSTDTQYF. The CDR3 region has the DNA TGCGCCAGCAGCGTTGGGTTGGGAACTAGCACAGATACGCAGTATTTT.

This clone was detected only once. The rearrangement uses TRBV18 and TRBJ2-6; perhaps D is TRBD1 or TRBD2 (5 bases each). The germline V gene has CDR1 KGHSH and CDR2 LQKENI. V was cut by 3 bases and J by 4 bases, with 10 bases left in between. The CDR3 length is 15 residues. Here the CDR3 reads CASSPGVAGANVLTF. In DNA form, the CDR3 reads TGTGCCAGCTCACCGGGGGTAGCCGGGGCCAACGTCCTGACTTTC.

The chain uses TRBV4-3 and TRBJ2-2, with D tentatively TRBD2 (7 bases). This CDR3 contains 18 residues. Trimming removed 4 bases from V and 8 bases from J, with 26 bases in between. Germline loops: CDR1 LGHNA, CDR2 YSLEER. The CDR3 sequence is CASSPRWGGGVEEGELFF. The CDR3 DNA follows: TGCGCCAGCAGCCCAAGATGGGGAGGGGGAGTAGAGGAAGGGGAGCTGTTTTTT.

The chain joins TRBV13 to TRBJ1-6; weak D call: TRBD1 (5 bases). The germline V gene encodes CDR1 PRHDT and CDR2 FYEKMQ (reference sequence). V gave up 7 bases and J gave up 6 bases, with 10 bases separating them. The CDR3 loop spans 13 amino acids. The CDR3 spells CASKVQGNSPLHF. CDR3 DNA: TGTGCCAGCAAGGTGCAGGGTAATTCACCCCTCCACTTT.

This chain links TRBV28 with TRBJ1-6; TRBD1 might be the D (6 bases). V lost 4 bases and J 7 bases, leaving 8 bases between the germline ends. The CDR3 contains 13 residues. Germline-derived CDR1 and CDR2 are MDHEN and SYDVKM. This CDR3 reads CASSSQGNSPLHF. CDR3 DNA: TGTGCCAGCAGTTCACAGGGAAATTCACCCCTCCACTTT.

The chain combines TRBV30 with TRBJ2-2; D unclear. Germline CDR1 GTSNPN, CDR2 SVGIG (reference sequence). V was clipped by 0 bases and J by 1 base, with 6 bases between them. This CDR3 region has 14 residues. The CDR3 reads CAWSVARNTGELFF. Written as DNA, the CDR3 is TGTGCCTGGAGTGTAGCCAGGAACACCGGGGAGCTGTTTTTT. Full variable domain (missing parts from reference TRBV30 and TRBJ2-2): SQTIHQWPATLVQPVGSPLSLECTVEGTSNPNLYWYRQAAGRGLQLLFYSVGIGQISSEVPQNLSASRPQDRQFILSSKKLLLSDSGFYLCAWSVARNTGELFFGEGSRLTVL.

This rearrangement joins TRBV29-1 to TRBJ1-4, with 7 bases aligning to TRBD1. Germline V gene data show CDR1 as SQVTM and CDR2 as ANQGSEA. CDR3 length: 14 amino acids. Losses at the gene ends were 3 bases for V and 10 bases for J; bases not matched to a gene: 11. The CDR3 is CSVEGGGGMGKLFF. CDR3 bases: TGCAGCGTTGAGGGAGGGGGCGGTATGGGAAAACTGTTTTTT.

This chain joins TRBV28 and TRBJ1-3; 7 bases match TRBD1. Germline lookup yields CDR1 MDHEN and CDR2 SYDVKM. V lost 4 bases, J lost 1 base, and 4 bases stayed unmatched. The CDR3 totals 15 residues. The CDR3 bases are TGTGCCAGCAGTTGGACAGGCCAGTCTGGAAACACCATATATTTT. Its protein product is CASSWTGQSGNTIYF.

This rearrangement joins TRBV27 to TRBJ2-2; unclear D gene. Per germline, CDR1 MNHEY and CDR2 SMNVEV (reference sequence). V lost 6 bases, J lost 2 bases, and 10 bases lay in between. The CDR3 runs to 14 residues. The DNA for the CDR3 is TGTGCCAGCAGAGGGCTCCGTAACACCGGGGAGCTGTTTTTT. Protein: CASRGLRNTGELFF.

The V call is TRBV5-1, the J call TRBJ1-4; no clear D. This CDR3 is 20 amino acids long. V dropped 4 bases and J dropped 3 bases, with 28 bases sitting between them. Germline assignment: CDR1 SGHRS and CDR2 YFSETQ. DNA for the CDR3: TGCGCCAGCAGCGACCGGAAGGCCCCGGGCTGGAGAGGATCTAATGAAAAACTGTTTTTT. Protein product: CASSDRKAPGWRGSNEKLFF.

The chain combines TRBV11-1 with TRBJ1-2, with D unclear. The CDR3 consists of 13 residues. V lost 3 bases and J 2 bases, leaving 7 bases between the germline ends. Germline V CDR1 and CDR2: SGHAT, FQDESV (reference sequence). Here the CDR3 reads CASSFNGNYGYTF. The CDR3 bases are TGTGCCAGCAGCTTTAACGGGAACTATGGCTACACCTTC.

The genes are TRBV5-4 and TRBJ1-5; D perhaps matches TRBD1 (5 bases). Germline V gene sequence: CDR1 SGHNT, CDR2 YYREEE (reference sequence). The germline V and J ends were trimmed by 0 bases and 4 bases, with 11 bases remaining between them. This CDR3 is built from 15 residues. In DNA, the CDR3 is TGTGCCAGCAGCTTGGATCTGGGGGTAAATCAGCCCCAGCATTTT. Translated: CASSLDLGVNQPQHF.

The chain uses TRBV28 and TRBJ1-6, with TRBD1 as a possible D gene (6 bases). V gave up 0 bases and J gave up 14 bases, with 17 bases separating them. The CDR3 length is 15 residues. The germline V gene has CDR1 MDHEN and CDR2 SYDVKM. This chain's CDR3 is CASSLWGAGSVTLHF. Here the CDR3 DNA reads TGTGCCAGCAGTTTATGGGGGGCTGGTTCCGTTACCCTCCACTTT. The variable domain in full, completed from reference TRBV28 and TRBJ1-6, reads DVKVTQSSRYLVKRTGEKVFLECVQDMDHENMFWYRQDPGLGLRLIYFSYDVKMKEKGDIPEGYSVSREKKERFSLILESASTNQTSMYLCASSLWGAGSVTLHFGNGTRLTVT.

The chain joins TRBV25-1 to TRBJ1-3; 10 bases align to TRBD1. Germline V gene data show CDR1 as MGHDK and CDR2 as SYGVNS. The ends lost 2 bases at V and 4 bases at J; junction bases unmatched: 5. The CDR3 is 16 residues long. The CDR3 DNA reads TGTGCCAGCAGTGAAGGGACAGGGGCGGCCGGAAACACCATATATTTT. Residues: CASSEGTGAAGNTIYF. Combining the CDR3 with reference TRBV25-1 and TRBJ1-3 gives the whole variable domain EADIYQTPRYLVIGTGKKITLECSQTMGHDKMYWYQQDPGMELHLIHYSYGVNSTEKGDLSSESTVSRIRTEHFPLTLESARPSHTSQYLCASSEGTGAAGNTIYFGEGSWLTVV.

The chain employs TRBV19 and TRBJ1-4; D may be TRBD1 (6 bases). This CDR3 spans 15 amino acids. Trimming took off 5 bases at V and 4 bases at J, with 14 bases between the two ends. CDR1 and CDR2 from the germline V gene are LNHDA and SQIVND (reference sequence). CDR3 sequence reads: CASSHPGQSNEKLFF. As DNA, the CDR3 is TGTGCCAGTAGTCACCCGGGACAAAGTAATGAAAAACTGTTTTTT.

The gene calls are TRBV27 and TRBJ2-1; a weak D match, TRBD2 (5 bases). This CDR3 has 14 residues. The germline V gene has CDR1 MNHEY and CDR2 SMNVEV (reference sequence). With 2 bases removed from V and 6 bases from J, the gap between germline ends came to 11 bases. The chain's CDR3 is CASSLVGLFNEQFF. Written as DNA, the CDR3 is TGTGCCAGCAGTTTAGTTGGACTCTTCAATGAGCAGTTCTTC.

The CDR3 nucleotides read TGTGCCAGCAGCCGGGGACTAGCGGGGTTCACAGATACGCAGTATTTT. Amino acid sequence: CASSRGLAGFTDTQYF. This chain links TRBV5-4 with TRBJ2-3; TRBD2 matches 13 bases. Germline CDR1 and CDR2: SGHNT and YYREEE (reference sequence). The V gene end was trimmed by 4 bases and the J gene end by 2 bases; junction bases not matched to a gene: 4. The CDR3 totals 16 residues.

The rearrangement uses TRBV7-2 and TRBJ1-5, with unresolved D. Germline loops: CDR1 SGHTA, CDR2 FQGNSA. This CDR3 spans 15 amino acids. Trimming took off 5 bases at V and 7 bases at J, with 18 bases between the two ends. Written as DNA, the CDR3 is TGTGCCAGCAGCCAGAGCCAAGGGTCTAACCAGCCCCAGCATTTT. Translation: CASSQSQGSNQPQHF.

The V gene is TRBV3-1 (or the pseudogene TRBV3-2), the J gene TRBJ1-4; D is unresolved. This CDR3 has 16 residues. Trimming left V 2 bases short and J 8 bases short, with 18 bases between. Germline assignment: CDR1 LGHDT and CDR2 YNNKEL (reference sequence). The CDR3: CASSQPPGPWQEKLFF. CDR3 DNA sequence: TGTGCCAGCAGCCAACCCCCGGGCCCGTGGCAAGAAAAACTGTTTTTT.

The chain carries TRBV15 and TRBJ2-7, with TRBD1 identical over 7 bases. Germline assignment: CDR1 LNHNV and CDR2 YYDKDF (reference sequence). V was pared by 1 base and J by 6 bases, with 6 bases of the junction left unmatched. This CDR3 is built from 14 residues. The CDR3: CATSRANRGSEQYF. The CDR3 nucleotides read TGTGCCACCAGCAGAGCTAACAGGGGTTCCGAGCAGTACTTC.

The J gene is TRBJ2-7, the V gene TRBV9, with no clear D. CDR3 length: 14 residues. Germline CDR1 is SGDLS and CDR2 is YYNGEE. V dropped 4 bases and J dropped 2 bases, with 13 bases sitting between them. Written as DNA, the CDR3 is TGTGCCAGCAGCCCCCTCAACAAGCCCTACGAGCAGTACTTC. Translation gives CASSPLNKPYEQYF. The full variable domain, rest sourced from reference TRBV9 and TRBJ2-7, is DSGVTQTPKHLITATGQRVTLRCSPRSGDLSVYWYQQSLDQGLQFLIQYYNGEERAKGNILERFSAQQFPDLHSELNLSSLELGDSALYFCASSPLNKPYEQYFGPGTRLTVT.

This CDR3 is CASSVNLAGGLEQFF. CDR3 nucleotides: TGTGCCAGCAGCGTAAACCTAGCGGGAGGACTTGAGCAGTTCTTC. J is TRBJ2-1 and V is TRBV11-3; the match to TRBD2 covers 11 bases. The trim removed 5 bases at V and 9 bases at J, leaving 9 bases unmatched. The CDR3 spans 15 residues. Per germline, CDR1 SGHNT and CDR2 YENEEA.

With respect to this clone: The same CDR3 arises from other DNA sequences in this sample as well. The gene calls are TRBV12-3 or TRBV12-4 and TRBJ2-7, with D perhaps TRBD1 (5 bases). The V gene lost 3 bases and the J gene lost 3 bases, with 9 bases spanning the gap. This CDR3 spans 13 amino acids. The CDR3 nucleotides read TGTGCCAGCAGTTTTAAAGGGGTCTACGAGCAGTACTTC. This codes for CASSFKGVYEQYF.

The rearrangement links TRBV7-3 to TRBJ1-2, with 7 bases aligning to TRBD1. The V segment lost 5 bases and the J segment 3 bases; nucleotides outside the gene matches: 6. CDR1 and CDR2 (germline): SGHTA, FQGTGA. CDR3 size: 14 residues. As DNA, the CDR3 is TGTGCCAGCAGCCCCCGGGACAGTCACTATGGCTACACCTTC. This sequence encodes CASSPRDSHYGYTF.

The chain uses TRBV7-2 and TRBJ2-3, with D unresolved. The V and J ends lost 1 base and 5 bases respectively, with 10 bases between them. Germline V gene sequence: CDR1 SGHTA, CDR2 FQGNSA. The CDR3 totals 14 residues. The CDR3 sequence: CASSLDGGKDTQYF. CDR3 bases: TGTGCCAGCAGCTTAGATGGCGGCAAAGATACGCAGTATTTT.

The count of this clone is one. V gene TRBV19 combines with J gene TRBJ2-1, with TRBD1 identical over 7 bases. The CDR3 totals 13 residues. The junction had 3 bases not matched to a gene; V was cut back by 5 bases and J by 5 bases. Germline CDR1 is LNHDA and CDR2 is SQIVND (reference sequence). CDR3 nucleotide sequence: TGTGCCAGTAGTTGGGACAGCAACAATGAGCAGTTCTTC. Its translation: CASSWDSNNEQFF.

The CDR3 DNA reads as TGTGCCAGCAGTTTGACCGGGGCCACCATATATTTT. It yields the protein CASSLTGATIYF. The chain couples TRBV12-3 or TRBV12-4 to TRBJ1-3, with TRBD1 as a possible D gene (5 bases). V lost 3 bases to trimming and J lost 9 bases, with 9 bases between them. This CDR3 is 12 amino acids long.

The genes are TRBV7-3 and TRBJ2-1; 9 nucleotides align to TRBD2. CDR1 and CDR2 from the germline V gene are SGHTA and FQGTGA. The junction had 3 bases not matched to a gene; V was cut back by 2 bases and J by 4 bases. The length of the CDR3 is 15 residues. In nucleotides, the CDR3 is TGTGCCAGCAGCTTACCACTAGCGGGTTACAATGAGCAGTTCTTC. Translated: CASSLPLAGYNEQFF.